The source of this T cell receptor (beta chain) is a study of T-cell reconstitution after alpha-beta-depleted transplantation in children. Study-wide points: At one year after transplant, newly produced T cells mostly accounted for T-cell counts and diversity. Recipient T cells and thymic progenitors that survived gave rise to the high TCRbeta diversity observed at day 60 in some patients. As was reported, about two months after transplant, alpha-beta T cells came from several hundred expanded graft clones.

TCRbeta library preparation incorporated unique molecular identifiers. TCRdb reanalysed the PCR reads using MiXCR and keeps one entry per CDR3 protein. This table has about 240,000 distinct CDR3 sequences, more than 20% appearing once. This clonotype was observed at least ten times. What it binds is not known. V lost 4 bases, J lost 3 bases, and 14 bases stayed unmatched. The CDR3 has 18 residues. Germline CDR1 and CDR2: SGHTA and FQGNSA. The V and J genes are TRBV7-2 and TRBJ2-1, with 8 bases that match TRBD2. The receptor was derived from a girl aged 2 to 9 with Fanconi anemia, due to receive a stem cell transplant. The sample was PBMCs, taken before TCRalphabeta/CD19-depleted stem cell transplant. The CDR3 coding sequence is TGTGCCAGCAGCTACCAGCCAACTAGCGGTAGCTTCTACAATGAGCAGTTCTTC. This encodes CASSYQPTSGSFYNEQFF.